This TCR beta chain originates from a study of blood T cell repertoires in COVID-19. Study in general: Sources were T cells, B-cell-depleted T cells, or PBMCs; the material itself was cDNA or gDNA.

Individuals drawn from approximately 26 US areas were about 18 to 95 years old. Donors were grouped by their self-reported clinical history. Recovered status applied to Cohort 3 donors who had two consecutive negative PCRs. It also applied to those with clearance or with symptom resolution. Here immunoSEQ multiplex PCR was the method, and the copy in TCRdb shows in-frame clones only, minus some. The sample consists of 400,000 or so clones, less than 95% of them appearing once. Trimming took 4 bases from V and 5 from J, leaving 12 bases between them. From germline, CDR1 is SEHNR and CDR2 FQNEAQ (reference sequence). The CDR3 consists of 14 residues. This clone was observed once.

The specimen sequenced was PBMCs or T cells enriched from blood (not recorded which). This sequence joins TRBV7-9 and TRBJ1-5, with a weak D call TRBD1 (5 bases). The source is a young man who had recovered from COVID-19. DNA of the CDR3: TGTGCCAGCAGCTCTGGGGGGTGGGATCAGCCCCAGCATTTT. Translation: CASSSGGWDQPQHF.